This TCR beta chain was found in a study of response to subunit inactivated influenza vaccine. Study results and caveats: The authors suggested that every seasonal influenza vaccination recruits few new T cells.

This clonotype was detected only a few times. Its antigen is currently unknown. TCRdb analysed the RT-PCR reads with MiXCR anew, one entry per CDR3 protein. Here the sample spans about 620,000 distinct CDR3 sequences, around 11% being singletons. Germline CDR1 is GTSNPN and CDR2 is SVGIG (reference sequence). This CDR3 comprises 14 residues. With 6 bases clipped from V and 5 bases from J, the junction kept 9 bases outside the gene matches. These data also formed part of another study, on T cells expressing NK-cell markers. According to that study: TCR beta libraries carry UMIs added by 5'RACE template switching. It was sorted CD3+CD56-NKG2C+, CD3+CD56+NKG2C- and CD3+CD56+NKG2C+ T cells that provided the TCR beta repertoires. Sequenced donors, eight in total, included seven who were HCMV-seropositive and one who was seronegative.

This clonotype was sampled from a man between 45 and 60 years old who received an inactivated influenza vaccine. Material: PBMCs from blood, obtained on the day of vaccination. The chain has TRBV30 and TRBJ2-3, with 9 bases that match TRBD1. The CDR3 region is CACILGQGIDTQYF. DNA for the CDR3: TGTGCCTGCATACTAGGACAGGGGATAGATACGCAGTATTTT.